This TCR beta chain comes out of a study of blood T cell repertoires in COVID-19. Study information: The United States, Italy and Spain provided the acute and convalescent COVID-19 samples.

V was cut by 0 bases and J by 2 bases, with 8 bases left in between. Germline V gene sequence: CDR1 SGHRS, CDR2 YFSETQ. There are 14 residues in the CDR3. Original analysis: Amplifying reference gene primers gave estimates of nucleated cell counts. Libraries were prepared by immunoSEQ multiplex PCR; TCRdb keeps only in-frame clonotypes and omits some of them. D and trimming were read from the DNA, whereas the V and J calls and clone size are those reported in that table. The repertoire has about 200,000 clones, 85% to 90% of them found once; the top ten carry 0.75% to 0.95%. On this clone: In the same sample, other DNA sequences code for this CDR3.

The sample was peripheral blood. The genes are TRBV5-1 and TRBJ1-2; possibly TRBD1 for D (5 bases). The source is a woman in her sixties or seventies with acute or convalescent COVID-19. The DNA for the CDR3 is TGCGCCAGCAGCTTGGCCGGGGGGAACTATGGCTACACCTTC. It yields the protein CASSLAGGNYGYTF.